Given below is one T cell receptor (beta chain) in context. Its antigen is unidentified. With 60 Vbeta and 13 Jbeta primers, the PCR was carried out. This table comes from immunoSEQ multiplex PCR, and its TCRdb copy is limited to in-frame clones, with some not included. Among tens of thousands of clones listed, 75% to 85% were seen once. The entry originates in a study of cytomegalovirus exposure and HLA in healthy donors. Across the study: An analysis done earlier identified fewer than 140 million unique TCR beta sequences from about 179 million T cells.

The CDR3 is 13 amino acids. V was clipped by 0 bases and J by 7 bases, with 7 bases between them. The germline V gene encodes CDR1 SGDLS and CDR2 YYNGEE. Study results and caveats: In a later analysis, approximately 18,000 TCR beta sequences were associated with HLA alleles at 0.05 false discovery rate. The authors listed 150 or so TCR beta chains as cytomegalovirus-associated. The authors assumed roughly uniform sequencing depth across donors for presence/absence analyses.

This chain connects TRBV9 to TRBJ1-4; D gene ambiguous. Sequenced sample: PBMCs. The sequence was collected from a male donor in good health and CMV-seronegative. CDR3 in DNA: TGTGCCAGCAGCGTAGTCCCCGGTGAAAAACTGTTTTTT. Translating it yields CASSVVPGEKLFF.